This TCR beta chain originates from a study of blood T cell repertoires in COVID-19. In the study overall: PBMCs, B-cell-depleted T cells, or T cells were the source of the cDNA or gDNA that made up the material.

The CDR3 has 16 amino acids. Per the germline V gene, CDR1 is SGHDT and CDR2 is YYEEEE. The V and J ends lost 1 base and 0 bases, in that order; junction bases with no gene match: 3. Measured with immunoSEQ multiplex PCR; TCRdb has only the in-frame clones, and not every one. This table holds 220,000 or so clones, 80% to 85% found once. The specimen was peripheral blood. The rearrangement links TRBV5-6 to TRBJ2-7; TRBD2 aligns across 11 bases. The origin of this receptor is a woman aged 60 to 75 with acute or convalescent COVID-19. The CDR3 sequence: CASSLSTSGASYEQYF. In DNA, the CDR3 is TGTGCCAGCAGCTTGTCGACTAGCGGGGCCTCCTACGAGCAGTACTTC.